This note documents a single T cell receptor beta chain sequence. The table came from immunoSEQ multiplex PCR; TCRdb's copy has only in-frame clones and leaves some out. The sample consists of about 140,000 clones, 90% to 95% of them appearing once. This specimen comes from a study of control samples from healthy donors and cancer patients. The J segment lost 8 bases and the V segment lost 4 bases, leaving 8 bases of the junction unmatched. CDR1 LGHDT and CDR2 YNNKEL come from the germline V gene (reference sequence). The CDR3 consists of 14 residues. This TCR was recovered from a man in his forties in good health. Sequencing was done on a sample of blood. V and J are TRBV3-1 (or the pseudogene TRBV3-2) and TRBJ1-2, with 9 bases lining up with TRBD1. The CDR3 sequence is CASSPLGQGGGYTF. The CDR3 DNA reads as TGTGCCAGCAGCCCTCTGGGACAGGGTGGCGGCTACACCTTC.